The 8 T cell receptor beta chains presented below share a single source sample, sequenced in a study of response to subunit inactivated influenza vaccine. In TCRdb, the RT-PCR reads were re-called with MiXCR into one record per CDR3 protein. Of a few hundred thousand distinct CDR3 sequences in the sample, 12% were seen once. Material: non-naive T cells sorted from PBMCs, obtained less than 15 days before vaccination. These receptors came from a man over 45 who received an inactivated influenza vaccine.

This clonotype has more than one count but fewer than ten. The V gene is TRBV7-2, the J gene TRBJ1-5, with TRBD1 matching over 8 bases. The CDR3 has 15 amino acids. V was pared by 1 base and J by 6 bases, with 5 bases of the junction left unmatched. CDR1 is SGHTA and CDR2 is FQGNSA in the germline V gene. CDR3 sequence: CASSLERGTGQPQHF. The CDR3 DNA follows: TGTGCCAGCAGCTTAGAACGCGGGACAGGTCAGCCCCAGCATTTT.

The chain uses TRBV5-1 and TRBJ2-7; 8 bases are a match to TRBD1. There are 14 residues in the CDR3. CDR1 and CDR2 (germline): SGHRS, YFSETQ. V was pared by 5 bases and J by 4 bases, with 8 bases of the junction left unmatched. The CDR3 nucleotides read TGCGCCAGCAGATCCGGGACAGGCCTTTACGAGCAGTACTTC. This gives the protein CASRSGTGLYEQYF.

The rearrangement uses TRBV29-1 and TRBJ1-1; perhaps TRBD1 as D (5 bases). This CDR3 is 12 amino acids long. Trimming removed 8 bases at V and 1 base at J, with 11 bases between. The germline V gene has CDR1 SQVTM and CDR2 ANQGSEA. CDR3 sequence reads: CSTRDGNTEAFF. Written as DNA, the CDR3 is TGCAGCACACGGGACGGGAACACTGAAGCTTTCTTT.

With regard to this clonotype: No conserved phenylalanine or tryptophan ends this CDR3, so it is likely a read error. The rearrangement links TRBV7-2 to TRBJ2-3; the D gene is possibly TRBD2 (5 bases). The germline gives CDR1 SGHTA, CDR2 FQGNSA. Trimming stripped 1 base from V and 6 bases from J, with 14 bases between. The CDR3 runs to 15 residues. The CDR3 bases are TGTGCCAGCAGCTTAGATGGCCTCAGAGGGGATACGCAGTATTCT. As protein: CASSLDGLRGDTQYS.

The table lists this clonotype with many counts. V gene TRBV12-3 or TRBV12-4 combines with J gene TRBJ2-2; 7 bases are a match to TRBD2. The CDR3 runs 14 residues. Trimming removed 4 bases from V and 5 bases from J; junction bases left unmatched: 4. In nucleotides, the CDR3 is TGTGCCAGCAGTTCCAGGGAGGGGACCGGGGAGCTGTTTTTT. This gives the protein CASSSREGTGELFF.

This clonotype was observed a few times. The rearrangement uses TRBV2 and TRBJ1-2; D is ambiguous. V lost 3 bases and J 0 bases, leaving 8 bases between the germline ends. The CDR3 loop spans 14 amino acids. Germline V CDR1 and CDR2: SNHLY, FYNNEI. CDR3 sequence reads: CASSDQASNYGYTF. CDR3 coding DNA: TGTGCCAGCAGTGACCAGGCGTCTAACTATGGCTACACCTTC. The full variable domain, its missing parts supplied by reference TRBV2 and TRBJ1-2, is EPEVTQTPSHQVTQMGQEVILRCVPISNHLYFYWYRQILGQKVEFLVSFYNNEISEKSEIFDDQFSVERPDGSNFTLKIRSTKLEDSAMYFCASSDQASNYGYTFGSGTRLTVV.

The rearrangement joins TRBV20-1 to TRBJ2-1; 11 bases agree with TRBD2. Per the germline V gene, CDR1 is DFQATT and CDR2 is SNEGSKA (reference sequence). The CDR3 is 15 amino acids. Germline trimming cut 7 bases from V and 4 bases from J; bases unmatched to any gene: 9. The CDR3 reads CSEQLAGGWYNEQFF. The DNA for the CDR3 is TGCAGTGAGCAGCTAGCGGGAGGTTGGTACAATGAGCAGTTCTTC.

J is TRBJ1-1 and V is TRBV5-4; possibly TRBD1 for D (6 bases). CDR3 length: 13 residues. The germline V gene encodes CDR1 SGHNT and CDR2 YYREEE (reference sequence). Trimming took 6 bases from V and 1 from J, leaving 10 bases between them. The CDR3: CASKLQGNTEAFF. CDR3 nucleotide sequence: TGTGCCAGCAAATTACAGGGGAACACTGAAGCTTTCTTT.